This record looks at one TCR beta chain sequence and its context. Its cognate antigen is unknown. V shed 6 bases, J shed 3 bases, and the junction held 5 bases outside the gene matches. CDR3 length equals 14 residues. Germline V gene data show CDR1 as MNHEY and CDR2 as SVGAGI. This entry belongs to a study of a mutant IDH1 vaccine in newly diagnosed glioma. On the study more broadly: Antecedent treatment encompassed radiotherapy, temozolomide, or their combination; the majority received both. Whole-study findings and limits: Immune responses arising from the vaccine appeared in about 92% of patients.

TCRdb's table, derived via immunoSEQ multiplex PCR, lists solely in-frame clones and lacks some. The profile shows about 16,000 clones, approximately 90% of them singletons. Time point described: baseline, week 1 (first vaccination visit). The sample's treatment: pre-vaccination baseline after standard-of-care therapy. This clonotype was obtained from a woman aged 35 to 49 with glioma. Some clones in this sample may be carry-over from other donors' samples. The specimen was PBMCs, collected from a glioma patient treated with radiotherapy, temozolomide or both. The chain links TRBV6-5 to TRBJ1-2; 9 bases agree with TRBD1. The CDR3 loop reads CASRLGQGDYGYTF. The CDR3 nucleotides read TGTGCCAGCAGATTGGGACAGGGAGACTATGGCTACACCTTC.